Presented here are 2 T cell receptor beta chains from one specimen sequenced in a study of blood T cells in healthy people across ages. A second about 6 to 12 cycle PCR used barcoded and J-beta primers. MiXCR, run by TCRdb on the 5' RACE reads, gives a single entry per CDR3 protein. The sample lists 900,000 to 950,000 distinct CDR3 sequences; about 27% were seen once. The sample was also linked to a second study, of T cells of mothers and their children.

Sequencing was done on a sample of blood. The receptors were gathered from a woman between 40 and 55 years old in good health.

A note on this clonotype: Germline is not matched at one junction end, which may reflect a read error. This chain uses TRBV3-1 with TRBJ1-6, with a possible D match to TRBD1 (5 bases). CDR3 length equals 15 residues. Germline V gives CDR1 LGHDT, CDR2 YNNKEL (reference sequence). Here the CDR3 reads CASGHRVGAIAPLHF. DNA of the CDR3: TGTGCCAGCGGCCATCGGGTAGGGGCAATTGCACCCCTCCACTTT. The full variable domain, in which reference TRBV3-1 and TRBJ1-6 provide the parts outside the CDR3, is DTAVSQTPKYLVTQMGNDKSIKCEQNLGHDTMYWYKQDSKKFLKIMFSYNNKELIINETVPNRFSPKSPDKAHLNLHINSLELGDSAVYFCASGHRVGAIAPLHFGNGTRLTVT.

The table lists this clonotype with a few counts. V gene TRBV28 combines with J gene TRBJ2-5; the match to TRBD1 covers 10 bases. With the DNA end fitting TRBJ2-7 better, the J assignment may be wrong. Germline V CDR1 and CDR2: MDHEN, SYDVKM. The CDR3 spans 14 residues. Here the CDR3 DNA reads TGTGCCAGCAGGATCGGGACAGGGGTTTACGAGCAGTACTTC. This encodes CASRIGTGVYEQYF.